These 27 T cell receptor beta chains share one sample of origin, sequenced in a study of blood T cell repertoires in COVID-19. Generated by immunoSEQ multiplex PCR, the TCRdb table keeps only in-frame clones and is missing some. The sample has approximately 160,000 clones, more than 70% seen once. Sample: PBMCs or T cells enriched from blood (not recorded which). Source of these receptors: a woman in her forties or fifties in a cohort exposed to, infected with or recovered from COVID-19 (not recorded which).

This clone was seen a single time. The V and J genes are TRBV6-5 and TRBJ1-2; D remains unclear. The CDR3 contains 13 residues. Looked up from germline, CDR1 is MNHEY and CDR2 is SVGAGI. V was shortened by 5 bases and J by 3 bases, with 10 bases between the two germline ends. CDR3: CASSPVQDYGYTF. The DNA for the CDR3 is TGTGCCAGCAGTCCTGTGCAGGACTATGGCTACACCTTC.

J is TRBJ2-1 and V is TRBV19; 8 nucleotides match TRBD2. CDR3 length: 14 residues. The V gene's germline CDR1 is LNHDA and CDR2 SQIVND (reference sequence). The junction had 5 bases not matched to a gene; V was cut back by 5 bases and J by 5 bases. CDR3 in amino acids: CASSVVAGNNEQFF. The CDR3 DNA is TGTGCCAGTAGTGTAGTAGCGGGGAACAATGAGCAGTTCTTC.

The chain combines TRBV6-6 with TRBJ2-7; 9 positions match TRBD1. Germline lookup yields CDR1 MNHNY and CDR2 SVGAGI (reference sequence). V dropped 5 bases and J dropped 6; count of bases not matched to a gene: 11. There are 15 residues in the CDR3. DNA for the CDR3: TGTGCCAGCAGTGGATCCGGGACAGGGAACCTCGAGCAGTACTTC. This sequence encodes CASSGSGTGNLEQYF.

In this sample, this clone turned up a few times. This chain links TRBV19 with TRBJ1-2; TRBD1 is a possible D gene (5 bases). This CDR3 region has 18 residues. The germline CDR1 and CDR2 sequences are LNHDA and SQIVND (reference sequence). The ends were cut back, 4 bases at V and 0 bases at J, with 21 bases in the middle. The DNA of the CDR3 is TGTGCCAGTAGTAACACCCTGGCCAGGGTAAATCCTAACTATGGCTACACCTTC. This sequence encodes CASSNTLARVNPNYGYTF.

This chain joins TRBV4-2 and TRBJ2-6, with TRBD1 as a possible D gene (5 bases). Trimming left V 0 bases short and J 4 bases short, with 16 bases between. The CDR3 contains 18 residues. The germline V gene has CDR1 LGHNA and CDR2 YNFKEQ. The CDR3 is CASSQDQDTLVGANVLTF. CDR3 in DNA: TGTGCCAGCAGCCAAGATCAGGACACCCTAGTGGGGGCCAACGTCCTGACTTTC.

The chain is built from TRBV10-3 and TRBJ2-1; 11 bases align to TRBD2. This CDR3 comprises 20 residues. Per the germline V gene, CDR1 is ENHRY and CDR2 is SYGVKD. V gave up 0 bases and J gave up 0 bases; unmatched junction bases: 10. Here the CDR3 reads CAISESVGLAGPSSYNEQFF. CDR3 DNA sequence: TGTGCCATCAGTGAGTCGGTAGGACTAGCGGGCCCTAGCTCCTACAATGAGCAGTTCTTC.

The V call is TRBV5-1, the J call TRBJ1-2; 7 positions agree with TRBD1. Germline V lookup: CDR1 SGHRS, CDR2 YFSETQ. V gave up 0 bases and J gave up 3 bases; unmatched junction bases: 2. The CDR3 contains 14 residues. CDR3: CASSLDRGDYGYTF. Written as DNA, the CDR3 is TGCGCCAGCAGCTTGGACAGGGGCGACTATGGCTACACCTTC.

Points on this clone: The same CDR3 is also encoded by other DNA sequences in this sample. The chain recombines TRBV5-1 with TRBJ1-2; 9 nucleotides align to TRBD1. The J segment lost 8 bases and the V segment lost 0 bases, leaving 2 bases of the junction unmatched. CDR1 is SGHRS, CDR2 YFSETQ, per germline. The CDR3 extends over 13 amino acids. The CDR3 spells CASSLGTGEGYTF. CDR3 DNA sequence: TGCGCCAGCAGCTTGGGGACAGGGGAAGGCTACACCTTC.

This clone occurred once. The chain employs TRBV9 and TRBJ2-5; D gene ambiguous. The CDR3 loop spans 16 amino acids. Trimming stripped 0 bases from V and 2 bases from J, with 14 bases between. The germline gives CDR1 SGDLS, CDR2 YYNGEE. Here the CDR3 DNA reads TGTGCCAGCAGCGTAGGGTCCAGGCGTAGTCAAGAGACCCAGTACTTC. This translates into CASSVGSRRSQETQYF.

This chain joins TRBV24-1 and TRBJ2-1; 9 bases align to TRBD1. Germline assignment: CDR1 KGHDR and CDR2 SFDVKD. Trimming took 5 bases from V and 8 from J; bases not matched to a gene: 18. This CDR3 has 18 residues. The CDR3 loop is CATSAQGALGLGGDEQFF. CDR3 nucleotides: TGTGCCACCAGTGCACAGGGGGCCCTCGGACTAGGTGGGGATGAGCAGTTCTTC.

The gene calls are TRBV5-5 and TRBJ1-3; no firm D call. With 0 bases removed from V and 8 bases from J, the gap between germline ends came to 6 bases. This CDR3 region has 12 residues. Germline V lookup: CDR1 SGHKS, CDR2 YYEKEE (reference sequence). CDR3: CASSLGIDTIYF. In DNA form, the CDR3 reads TGTGCCAGCAGCTTGGGTATAGACACCATATATTTT. The full variable domain, completed using reference TRBV5-5 and TRBJ1-3, is DAGVTQSPTHLIKTRGQQVTLRCSPISGHKSVSWYQQVLGQGPQFIFQYYEKEERGRGNFPDRFSARQFPNYSSELNVNALLLGDSALYLCASSLGIDTIYFGEGSWLTVV.

This chain joins TRBV4-1 and TRBJ2-1; 7 bases fit TRBD2. Germline V gene sequence: CDR1 MGHRA, CDR2 YSYEKL. Trimming removed 0 bases from V and 0 bases from J; junction bases left unmatched: 2. CDR3 length: 16 residues. The CDR3 spells CASSQEGTISYNEQFF. DNA for the CDR3: TGCGCCAGCAGCCAAGAGGGGACTATCTCCTACAATGAGCAGTTCTTC.

This clone has at least ten counts. The genes are TRBV9 and TRBJ2-2, with TRBD1 matching over 9 bases. Germline V gives CDR1 SGDLS, CDR2 YYNGEE. After removal of 5 bases from V and 5 bases from J, the junction contained 4 bases not matched to a gene. The CDR3 runs to 14 residues. The CDR3 reads CASSMGQGTGELFF. The CDR3 bases are TGTGCCAGCAGTATGGGACAGGGAACCGGGGAGCTGTTTTTT.

This clone was seen a few times. The rearrangement links TRBV28 to TRBJ1-3; unclear D gene. Trimming stripped 2 bases from V and 1 base from J, with 12 bases between. Germline CDR1 reads MDHEN; CDR2 reads SYDVKM. The CDR3 totals 16 residues. Here the CDR3 reads CASSLGGSGSGNTIYF. The CDR3 DNA reads TGTGCCAGCAGTTTAGGTGGGAGCGGTTCTGGAAACACCATATATTTT.

This chain links TRBV2 with TRBJ1-3; the D is unclear. V gave up 4 bases and J gave up 4 bases, with 20 bases separating them. This CDR3 has 17 amino acids. CDR1 is SNHLY and CDR2 is FYNNEI in the germline V gene. The CDR3 here is CASSGRMDGLGGNTIYF. CDR3 DNA: TGTGCCAGCAGTGGAAGAATGGACGGACTGGGAGGAAACACCATATATTTT. Filled out from reference TRBV2 and TRBJ1-3, the complete variable domain reads EPEVTQTPSHQVTQMGQEVILRCVPISNHLYFYWYRQILGQKVEFLVSFYNNEISEKSEIFDDQFSVERPDGSNFTLKIRSTKLEDSAMYFCASSGRMDGLGGNTIYFGEGSWLTVV.

This chain connects TRBV9 to TRBJ1-1; 10 bases match TRBD1. Germline V gene sequence: CDR1 SGDLS, CDR2 YYNGEE. The V and J ends lost 4 bases and 4 bases, in that order; junction bases with no gene match: 10. CDR3 length equals 16 residues. CDR3 nucleotide sequence: TGTGCCAGCAGCCCCCGGACAGGGGGTAGTTTCACTGAAGCTTTCTTT. Encoded protein: CASSPRTGGSFTEAFF.

This clone was counted between two and nine times. This sample also contains other DNA sequences that code for the same CDR3. This chain joins TRBV6-4 and TRBJ1-1; a weak D match, TRBD1 (6 bases). Per germline, CDR1 MRHNA and CDR2 SNTAGT. The length of the CDR3 is 14 residues. V lost 0 bases, J lost 4 bases, and 9 bases lay in between. The CDR3 bases are TGTGCCAGCAGTGACTCGAGCAGGGGCACTGAAGCTTTCTTT. It specifies CASSDSSRGTEAFF.

The rearrangement uses TRBV7-9 and TRBJ1-4; possibly TRBD1 for D (5 bases). In germline, CDR1 is SEHNR, CDR2 FQNEAQ (reference sequence). Trimming cost V 4 bases and J 9 bases, with 12 bases left between them. The CDR3 is 13 amino acids. CDR3 sequence reads: CASSSPTAKKLFF. The CDR3 nucleotides are TGTGCCAGCAGCTCCCCGACAGCTAAAAAACTGTTTTTT. The variable domain in full, with the rest retrieved from reference TRBV7-9 and TRBJ1-4, is DTGVSQNPRHKITKRGQNVTFRCDPISEHNRLYWYRQTLGQGPEFLTYFQNEAQLEKSRLLSDRFSAERPKGSFSTLEIQRTEQGDSAMYLCASSSPTAKKLFFGSGTQLSVL.

The chain joins TRBV9 to TRBJ2-2; weak D call: TRBD2 (6 bases). Germline V lookup: CDR1 SGDLS, CDR2 YYNGEE. The CDR3 totals 16 residues. V lost 0 bases, J lost 0 bases, and 9 bases lay in between. The CDR3 here is CASSVGTGANTGELFF. CDR3 nucleotide sequence: TGTGCCAGCAGCGTAGGAACGGGAGCGAACACCGGGGAGCTGTTTTTT.

This clone was seen just once. V is TRBV4-1 and J is TRBJ2-3; D is uncertain. Germline lookup yields CDR1 MGHRA and CDR2 YSYEKL. Trimming removed 4 bases at V and 5 bases at J, with 13 bases between. This CDR3 spans 14 amino acids. CDR3 nucleotides: TGCGCCAGCAGCCCTTCCGAGGTAGGAGATACGCAGTATTTT. Residues: CASSPSEVGDTQYF.

The J gene is TRBJ2-7, the V gene TRBV5-4, with D possibly being TRBD2 (6 bases). This CDR3 comprises 15 residues. Trimming took off 4 bases at V and 2 bases at J, with 16 bases between the two ends. Germline CDR1 reads SGHNT; CDR2 reads YYREEE (reference sequence). This CDR3 is CASSRWVAAPYEQYF. As DNA, the CDR3 is TGTGCCAGCAGCCGTTGGGTAGCGGCCCCCTACGAGCAGTACTTC.

This sequence joins TRBV30 and TRBJ1-2; D not certain. In germline, CDR1 is GTSNPN, CDR2 SVGIG (reference sequence). The CDR3 runs to 13 residues. The ends were cut back, 1 base at V and 2 bases at J, with 8 bases in the middle. The CDR3 nucleotides are TGTGCCTGGAGTGCCATCCAGAACTATGGCTACACCTTC. This codes for CAWSAIQNYGYTF.

V usage is TRBV5-8 and J usage is TRBJ2-7, with 9 bases identical to TRBD1. Germline V gene sequence: CDR1 SGHTS, CDR2 YDEGEE. The CDR3 extends over 13 amino acids. With 2 bases clipped from V and 6 bases from J, the junction kept 3 bases outside the gene matches. The CDR3 DNA is TGTGCCAGCAGCTTTAACAGGGGGCGCGAGCAGTACTTC. Its translation is CASSFNRGREQYF.

V gene TRBV5-1 combines with J gene TRBJ2-3; 14 bases align to TRBD2. Germline assignment: CDR1 SGHRS and CDR2 YFSETQ. The CDR3 is 16 amino acids. The V and J ends lost 3 bases and 4 bases, in that order; junction bases with no gene match: 4. The chain's CDR3 is CASSSGLAGGSDTQYF. DNA for the CDR3: TGCGCCAGCAGCTCTGGACTAGCGGGAGGATCAGATACGCAGTATTTT.

The J gene is TRBJ1-2, the V gene TRBV20-1; TRBD1 might be the D (6 bases). The CDR3 extends over 10 amino acids. The V and J ends lost 6 bases and 6 bases respectively, with 8 bases between them. Germline V lookup: CDR1 DFQATT, CDR2 SNEGSKA (reference sequence). CDR3 region: CSANRDGYTF. DNA for the CDR3: TGCAGTGCAAACAGGGATGGCTACACCTTC.

There are a few counts of this clone. V usage is TRBV18 and J usage is TRBJ2-1; TRBD2 agrees at 12 bases. The CDR3 contains 17 residues. The V and J ends lost 5 bases and 0 bases, in that order; junction bases with no gene match: 5. Germline V gene data show CDR1 as KGHSH and CDR2 as LQKENI. The DNA for the CDR3 is TGTGCCAGCTCATATCAGACTAGCGGGAGCTCCTACAATGAGCAGTTCTTC. Translated: CASSYQTSGSSYNEQFF.

The rearrangement joins TRBV6-5 to TRBJ1-4; D perhaps matches TRBD1 (5 bases). Between the trimmed V and J ends, which lost 0 bases and 8 bases, there was a span of 13 bases. The CDR3 has 15 amino acids. Germline CDR1 and CDR2: MNHEY and SVGAGI. CDR3 sequence reads: CASSYSGGAGEKLFF. CDR3 DNA sequence: TGTGCCAGCAGTTACTCGGGTGGGGCGGGAGAAAAACTGTTTTTT.